These 28 T cell receptor beta chains originate from one sample sequenced in a study of spatial heterogeneity in lung cancer. Time point of the sample: sample taken at primary tumor resection. Material for sequencing was whole RNA from tumor, nontumor lung or frozen PBMC, left unsorted. TCRdb re-called the 5' RACE reads with MiXCR, one entry per CDR3 protein. Seen here are 40,000 to 55,000 distinct CDR3 sequences, approximately 6.9% observed once, and the top ten hold around 43%. The sample here was PBMCs, taken at surgery. Source of these receptors: a female donor with early-stage non-small cell lung cancer.

This clonotype was detected many times. The chain employs TRBV7-2 and TRBJ1-2; 9 bases are shared with TRBD1. The CDR3 loop spans 14 amino acids. Looked up from germline, CDR1 is SGHTA and CDR2 is FQGNSA. The trim removed 5 bases at V and 6 bases at J, leaving 7 bases unmatched. The CDR3 is CASSLGQGRHGYTF. In DNA form, the CDR3 reads TGTGCCAGCAGCCTGGGACAGGGAAGGCATGGCTACACCTTC.

At least ten counts were recorded for this clonotype. At one boundary the junction diverges from the germline segment, which might be a read error. This sequence joins TRBV27 and TRBJ2-1; 12 nucleotides match TRBD2. Germline assignment: CDR1 MNHEY and CDR2 SMNVEV (reference sequence). The CDR3 totals 16 residues. CDR3 bases: TGTGCCAGCAGTCGAACGCCTAGCGGGGGGGCCATTAGGGATTCCTTC. Protein product: CASSRTPSGGAIRDSF.

This clonotype was detected many times. This chain uses TRBV7-9 with TRBJ1-6; D call uncertain. CDR1 and CDR2 from the germline V gene are SEHNR and FQNEAQ (reference sequence). The germline V and J ends were trimmed by 5 bases and 7 bases, with 9 bases remaining between them. The CDR3 runs 13 residues. The CDR3 reads CASSPMANSPLHF. In nucleotides, the CDR3 is TGTGCCAGCAGCCCCATGGCAAATTCACCCCTCCACTTT.

This chain links TRBV12-3 or TRBV12-4 with TRBJ2-3; TRBD2 is a possible D gene (6 bases). This CDR3 has 17 amino acids. With 6 bases removed from V and 1 base from J, the gap between germline ends came to 20 bases. CDR3 in amino acids: CASSLKTSQKGTDTQYF. DNA of the CDR3: TGTGCCAGCAGCCTTAAGACTAGTCAAAAAGGCACAGATACGCAGTATTTT.

This clonotype was seen many times. The chain uses TRBV5-1 and TRBJ2-5, with 11 positions matching TRBD2. With V trimmed by 0 bases and J by 2 bases, 3 bases remained unmatched. This CDR3 region has 16 residues. Per germline, CDR1 SGHRS and CDR2 YFSETQ. The CDR3, as DNA: TGCGCCAGCAGCTTGGGGCTAGCGGGGGGTCAAGAGACCCAGTACTTC. It codes for CASSLGLAGGQETQYF.

This clonotype has at least ten counts. The rearrangement uses TRBV10-3 and TRBJ2-1; 9 nucleotides match TRBD1. The germline V gene has CDR1 ENHRY and CDR2 SYGVKD. The CDR3 runs to 17 residues. After removal of 1 base from V and 6 bases from J, the junction contained 10 bases not matched to a gene. DNA for the CDR3: TGTGCCATCAGTGAGTGGGTCGACAGGGGGGCCGTCAATGAGCAGTTCTTC. Translated, it gives CAISEWVDRGAVNEQFF.

The sample holds many counts of this clonotype. This rearrangement joins TRBV12-3 or TRBV12-4 to TRBJ1-1, with 8 bases that match TRBD1. The CDR3 contains 16 residues. Trimming took 3 bases from V and 1 from J; bases not matched to a gene: 7. As DNA, the CDR3 is TGTGCCAGCAGTTTGGTCTCGGGACAGGAGAACACTGAAGCTTTCTTT. It yields the protein CASSLVSGQENTEAFF.

The sample holds many counts of this clonotype. This chain uses TRBV4-1 with TRBJ2-7; the match to TRBD1 covers 8 bases. Losses at the gene ends were 0 bases for V and 4 bases for J; bases not matched to a gene: 11. This CDR3 region has 17 residues. CDR1 and CDR2 (germline): MGHRA, YSYEKL. CDR3 in amino acids: CASSQDQRTGFVYEQYF. CDR3 nucleotides: TGCGCCAGCAGCCAAGATCAGCGGACAGGGTTCGTGTACGAGCAGTACTTC.

The V and J genes are TRBV5-5 and TRBJ1-4; no definite D call. Trimming removed 4 bases at V and 0 bases at J, with 10 bases between. CDR3 length: 15 amino acids. Looked up from germline, CDR1 is SGHKS and CDR2 is YYEKEE (reference sequence). CDR3 nucleotides: TGTGCCAGCAGCGCCCGACCCGCAACTAATGAAAAACTGTTTTTT. Its translation: CASSARPATNEKLFF.

The chain is built from TRBV7-2 and TRBJ2-3; D possibly corresponds to TRBD1 (5 bases). Germline loops: CDR1 SGHTA, CDR2 FQGNSA. This CDR3 is built from 13 residues. V shed 2 bases and J shed 10 bases, with 13 bases lying between them. This chain's CDR3 is CASSLYNQGSQYF. DNA for the CDR3: TGTGCCAGCAGCTTATATAACCAGGGATCGCAGTATTTT.

This clonotype came up many times. The chain recombines TRBV3-1 with TRBJ1-5; possible D gene TRBD1, 6 bases. Trimming pared 4 bases from V and 6 bases from J, leaving 16 bases between. CDR3 length: 15 amino acids. Germline CDR1 and CDR2: LGHDT and YNNKEL (reference sequence). Here the CDR3 DNA reads TGTGCCAGCAGCCCCCTCGGGGGCGTAGGTCAGCCCCAGCATTTT. Amino acids: CASSPLGGVGQPQHF.

The V call is TRBV5-1, the J call TRBJ1-4; D gene uncertain. V lost 0 bases, J lost 8 bases, and 14 bases lay in between. This CDR3 region has 15 residues. Germline-derived CDR1 and CDR2 are SGHRS and YFSETQ. This CDR3 reads CASSLDGSGIEKLFF. The CDR3 DNA reads TGCGCCAGCAGCTTGGACGGCAGCGGAATCGAAAAACTGTTTTTT.

This clonotype was seen repeatedly, ten times or more. The chain couples TRBV29-1 to TRBJ1-2, with 7 bases identical to TRBD1. Per germline, CDR1 SQVTM and CDR2 ANQGSEA. The CDR3 spans 12 residues. The V segment lost 7 bases and the J segment 4 bases; nucleotides outside the gene matches: 6. CDR3 in DNA: TGCAGCGGCATAGACAGGGTCTATGGCTACACCTTC. Protein sequence: CSGIDRVYGYTF. The whole variable domain, remainder taken from reference TRBV29-1 and TRBJ1-2, is SAVISQKPSRDICQRGTSLTIQCQVDSQVTMMFWYRQQPGQSLTLIATANQGSEATYESGFVIDKFPISRPNLTFSTLTVSNMSPEDSSIYLCSGIDRVYGYTFGSGTRLTVV.

This clonotype occurred many times. The genes are TRBV4-1 and TRBJ1-3, with D tentatively TRBD1 (6 bases). The CDR3 is 15 amino acids. Between the trimmed V and J ends, which lost 2 bases and 3 bases, there was a span of 11 bases. The germline V gene has CDR1 MGHRA and CDR2 YSYEKL. In nucleotides, the CDR3 is TGCGCCAGCAGCCAACTGACAGGCTATGGAAACACCATATATTTT. Protein product: CASSQLTGYGNTIYF.

This clonotype was found many times. The gene calls are TRBV20-1 and TRBJ2-7, with 9 nucleotides matching TRBD1. The CDR3 sequence is 14 residues long. V was clipped by 6 bases and J by 2 bases; unmatched bases: 8. Germline V gene lookup returns CDR1 DFQATT and CDR2 SNEGSKA (reference sequence). The CDR3 protein is CSAEGQGIPYEQYF. CDR3 DNA: TGCAGTGCAGAGGGACAGGGAATTCCCTACGAGCAGTACTTC.

This clonotype showed up many times. The chain uses TRBV6-2 or TRBV6-3 and TRBJ1-1, with D uncertain. The CDR3 runs 12 residues. From germline, CDR1 is MNHEY and CDR2 SVGEGT. V lost 1 base to trimming and J lost 3 bases, with 3 bases between them. The CDR3 reads CASSYWDTEAFF. In DNA form, the CDR3 reads TGTGCCAGCAGTTACTGGGACACTGAAGCTTTCTTT.

In its sample, this clonotype was seen a few times. This rearrangement joins TRBV5-1 to TRBJ2-2, with TRBD2 matching 8 bases. CDR1 is SGHRS, CDR2 YFSETQ, per germline. With V trimmed by 5 bases and J by 6 bases, 9 bases remained unmatched. The CDR3 sequence is 15 residues long. The CDR3 loop is CASSGAGAKSGELFF. As DNA, the CDR3 is TGCGCCAGCAGTGGAGCGGGGGCCAAGTCCGGGGAGCTGTTTTTT.

This clonotype came up many times. The chain employs TRBV5-1 and TRBJ2-7; D is possibly TRBD1 or TRBD2 (5 bases each). Germline CDR1 is SGHRS and CDR2 is YFSETQ. V was trimmed by 4 bases and J by 0 bases, leaving 20 bases between them. The CDR3 contains 17 residues. The chain's CDR3 is CASSPTPSGPSSYEQYF. CDR3 sequence (DNA): TGCGCCAGCAGCCCGACTCCTTCGGGACCGAGCTCCTACGAGCAGTACTTC.

J is TRBJ2-3 and V is TRBV5-1, with D unclear. V was pared by 4 bases and J by 2 bases, with 11 bases between. This CDR3 spans 14 amino acids. CDR1 and CDR2 (germline): SGHRS, YFSETQ. As DNA, the CDR3 is TGCGCCAGCAGCCTCGACCGGGCCACAGATACGCAGTATTTT. It codes for CASSLDRATDTQYF. Drawing the rest from reference TRBV5-1 and TRBJ2-3, the complete variable domain is KAGVTQTPRYLIKTRGQQVTLSCSPISGHRSVSWYQQTPGQGLQFLFEYFSETQRNKGNFPGRFSGRQFSNSRSEMNVSTLELGDSALYLCASSLDRATDTQYFGPGTRLTVL.

This clonotype has a count of ten or more. The gene calls are TRBV14 and TRBJ2-3, with D uncertain. V lost 2 bases, J lost 0 bases, and 12 bases lay in between. The CDR3 contains 16 residues. Germline assignment: CDR1 SGHDN and CDR2 FVKESK. CDR3 in DNA: TGTGCCAGCAGCCAAACACAGACTCATAGCACAGATACGCAGTATTTT. Translating it yields CASSQTQTHSTDTQYF.

V and J are TRBV10-2 and TRBJ1-1, with 8 positions matching TRBD1. The V gene's germline CDR1 is WSHSY and CDR2 SAAADI. Losses at the gene ends were 6 bases for V and 4 bases for J; bases not matched to a gene: 10. This CDR3 contains 15 residues. CDR3 sequence reads: CASSYIRGRGTEAFF. The CDR3 DNA follows: TGCGCCAGCAGCTACATCAGGGGGCGCGGCACTGAAGCTTTCTTT.

As DNA, the CDR3 is TGCGCCAGCAGCTTGGACAGGGGGCGAGGCTACACCTTC. Protein: CASSLDRGRGYTF. This chain links TRBV5-1 with TRBJ1-2, with 9 bases aligning to TRBD1. The CDR3 loop spans 13 amino acids. The germline V gene encodes CDR1 SGHRS and CDR2 YFSETQ. The J segment lost 8 bases and the V segment lost 0 bases, leaving 2 bases of the junction unmatched. Variable domain in full (rest from reference TRBV5-1 and TRBJ1-2): KAGVTQTPRYLIKTRGQQVTLSCSPISGHRSVSWYQQTPGQGLQFLFEYFSETQRNKGNFPGRFSGRQFSNSRSEMNVSTLELGDSALYLCASSLDRGRGYTFGSGTRLTVV.

As regards this clonotype: At one boundary the junction diverges from the germline segment, which might be a read error. The chain employs TRBV27 and TRBJ1-3, with 10 bases lining up with TRBD1. This CDR3 comprises 15 residues. CDR1 and CDR2 from the germline V gene are MNHEY and SMNVEV (reference sequence). In DNA, the CDR3 is TGTGCCAGCAGTCCGAACCGGGACAGGGGAAACACCATACATTTT. This translates into CASSPNRDRGNTIHF.

At least ten counts were recorded for this clonotype. V and J are TRBV20-1 and TRBJ1-1; perhaps TRBD1 as D (6 bases). V shed 5 bases and J shed 1 base, with 11 bases lying between them. CDR3 length: 13 amino acids. Germline CDR1 is DFQATT and CDR2 is SNEGSKA (reference sequence). Here the CDR3 reads CSARGAGNTEAFF. In DNA, the CDR3 is TGCAGTGCTCGGGGGGCGGGGAACACTGAAGCTTTCTTT.

V usage is TRBV7-2 and J usage is TRBJ2-5; 15 nucleotides align to TRBD2. CDR3 length: 18 residues. Germline V gene data show CDR1 as SGHTA and CDR2 as FQGNSA. Trimming took 5 bases from V and 7 from J; bases not matched to a gene: 14. The CDR3: CASSHQGLAGGPRRTQYF. The DNA of the CDR3 is TGTGCCAGCAGCCACCAGGGACTAGCGGGAGGCCCTCGAAGGACCCAGTACTTC.

This clonotype was detected many times. The chain carries TRBV7-8 and TRBJ2-7; the D gene is possibly TRBD2 (7 bases). The V gene lost 5 bases and the J gene lost 7 bases, with 24 bases spanning the gap. This CDR3 contains 16 residues. Germline V gives CDR1 SGHVS, CDR2 FQNEAQ. CDR3 amino acids: CASSPPTGGSPTEQYF. In nucleotides, the CDR3 is TGTGCCAGCAGCCCCCCCACGGGGGGCTCTCCTACGGAGCAGTACTTC.

This clonotype was counted many times. J is TRBJ2-1 and V is TRBV27; 7 positions agree with TRBD1. CDR3 length: 15 amino acids. Trimming cost V 5 bases and J 2 bases; bases outside gene matches: 6. The germline gives CDR1 MNHEY, CDR2 SMNVEV (reference sequence). CDR3 region: CASSRPGQTYNEQFF. The CDR3 DNA is TGTGCCAGCAGTCGACCGGGACAGACCTACAATGAGCAGTTCTTC.

Many counts were recorded for this clonotype. The chain links TRBV7-2 to TRBJ1-5; the D is unclear. The CDR3 totals 12 residues. Trimming pared 6 bases from V and 9 bases from J, leaving 12 bases between. Germline CDR1 SGHTA, CDR2 FQGNSA. CDR3 residues: CASSYSGRPQHF. Here the CDR3 DNA reads TGTGCCAGCAGTTACTCCGGGAGGCCCCAGCATTTT.